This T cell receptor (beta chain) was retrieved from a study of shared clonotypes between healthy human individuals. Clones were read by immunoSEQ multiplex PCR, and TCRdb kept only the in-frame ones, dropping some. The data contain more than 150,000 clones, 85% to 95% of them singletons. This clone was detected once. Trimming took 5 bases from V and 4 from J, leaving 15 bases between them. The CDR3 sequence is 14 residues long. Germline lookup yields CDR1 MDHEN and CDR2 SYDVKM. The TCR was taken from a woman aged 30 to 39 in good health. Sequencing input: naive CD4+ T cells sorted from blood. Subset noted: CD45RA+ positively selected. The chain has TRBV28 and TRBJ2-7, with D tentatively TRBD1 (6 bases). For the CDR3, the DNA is TGTGCCAGCAGTCCTAACAGGGTCCGGTACGAGCAGTACTTC. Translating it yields CASSPNRVRYEQYF.